Detailed here is one TCR beta chain. This sample is drawn from a study of pediatric ulcerative colitis. Sequencing depth was up to 500,000 reads per sample. Profiling relied on immunoSEQ multiplex PCR, and the TCRdb table lists in-frame clones only, not all of them. The sample consists of roughly 37,000 clones, roughly 80% of them appearing once. From germline, CDR1 is SEHNR and CDR2 FQNEAQ (reference sequence). The CDR3 consists of 15 residues. Trimming at V came to 5 bases and at J to 6 bases, leaving 9 bases not matched to a gene. Ulcerative colitis patients received no immunosuppressive medication before the diagnostic colonoscopy.

Sample: blood. The V and J genes are TRBV7-9 and TRBJ2-1, with 8 bases fitting TRBD2. The receptor's source is a girl aged 5 to 17 with moderate ulcerative colitis. CDR3: CASSLSGMPVNEQFF. Here the CDR3 DNA reads TGTGCCAGCAGCCTTAGCGGGATGCCTGTCAATGAGCAGTTCTTC.